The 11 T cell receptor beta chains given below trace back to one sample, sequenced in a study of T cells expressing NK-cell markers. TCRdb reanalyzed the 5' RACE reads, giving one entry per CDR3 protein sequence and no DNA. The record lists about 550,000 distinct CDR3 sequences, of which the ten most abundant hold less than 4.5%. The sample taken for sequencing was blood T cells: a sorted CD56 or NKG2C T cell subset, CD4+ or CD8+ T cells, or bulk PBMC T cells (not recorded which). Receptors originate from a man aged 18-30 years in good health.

The CDR3 sequence: CASNPLGNYGYTF. The chain is built from TRBV6-5 and TRBJ1-2. The CDR3 is 13 amino acids. The germline V gene has CDR1 MNHEY and CDR2 SVGAGI.

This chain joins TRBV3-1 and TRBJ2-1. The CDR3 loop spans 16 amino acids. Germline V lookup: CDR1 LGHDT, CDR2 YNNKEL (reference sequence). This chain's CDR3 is CASSPSLAASYNEQFF.

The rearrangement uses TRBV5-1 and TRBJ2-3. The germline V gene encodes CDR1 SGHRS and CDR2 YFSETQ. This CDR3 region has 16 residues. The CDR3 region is CASSLASRPSTDTQYF.

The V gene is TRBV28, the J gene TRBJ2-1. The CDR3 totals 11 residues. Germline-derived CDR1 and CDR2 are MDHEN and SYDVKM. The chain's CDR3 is CASSFSPEQFF.

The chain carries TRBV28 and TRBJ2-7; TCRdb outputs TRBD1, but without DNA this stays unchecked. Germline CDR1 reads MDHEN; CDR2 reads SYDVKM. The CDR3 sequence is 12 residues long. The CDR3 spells CASSLKGYEQYF.

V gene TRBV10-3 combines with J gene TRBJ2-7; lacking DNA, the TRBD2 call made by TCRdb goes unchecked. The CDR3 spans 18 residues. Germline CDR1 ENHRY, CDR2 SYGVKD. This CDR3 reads CAISDLASGRALTYEQYF.

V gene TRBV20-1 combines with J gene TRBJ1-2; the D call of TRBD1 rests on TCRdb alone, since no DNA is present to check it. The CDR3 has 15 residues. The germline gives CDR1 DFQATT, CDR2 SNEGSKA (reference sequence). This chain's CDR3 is CSARDAQGSNYGYTF.

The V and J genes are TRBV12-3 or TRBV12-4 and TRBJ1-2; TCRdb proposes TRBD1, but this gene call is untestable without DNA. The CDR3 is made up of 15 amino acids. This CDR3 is CASSPGPTATVGYTF.

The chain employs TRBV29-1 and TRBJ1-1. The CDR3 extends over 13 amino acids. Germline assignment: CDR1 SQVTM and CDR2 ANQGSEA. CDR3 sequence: CSSSGAGDTEAFF.

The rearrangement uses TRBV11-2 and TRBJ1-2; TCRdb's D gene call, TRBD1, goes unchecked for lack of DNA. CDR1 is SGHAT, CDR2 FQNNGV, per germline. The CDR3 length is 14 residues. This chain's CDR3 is CASSFLGQGFGYTF.

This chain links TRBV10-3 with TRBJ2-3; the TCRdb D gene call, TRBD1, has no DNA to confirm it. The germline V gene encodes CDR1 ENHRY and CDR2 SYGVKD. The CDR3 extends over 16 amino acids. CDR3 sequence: CAIRTLRGPGTDTQYF.